This T cell receptor (beta chain) was captured in a study of shared clonotypes between healthy human individuals. Study results and limitations: Genetic and exposure-history diversity was limited by the small donor number.

Division of CD4+ cells produced a CD45RA+ naive subset and a CD45RA-negative memory subset. Roughly 210 ng DNA, around 30,000 T cell genomes, went into each sorted-subset replicate PCR. Profiled with immunoSEQ multiplex PCR; TCRdb holds only in-frame clones, not every one. Found here are about 520,000 clones, about 96% of them singletons; the top ten hold about 0.06%. J gave up 0 bases and V 5 bases, and 14 bases lay outside the gene matches. CDR3 size: 19 residues. Germline V gene data show CDR1 as SGHRS and CDR2 as YFSETQ. On this clone: Its target is unknown.

This chain joins TRBV5-1 and TRBJ2-3; 11 bases match TRBD2. Source material: naive CD4+ T cells sorted from blood. Described subset: CD45RA+ positively selected. The sequence derives from a young woman in good health. CDR3 amino acids: CASSGLLAGGSSSTDTQYF. Written as DNA, the CDR3 is TGCGCCAGCAGTGGGCTCCTAGCGGGAGGATCCTCGAGCACAGATACGCAGTATTTT.